Detailed here is one TCR beta chain. Its antigen is unidentified. The CDR3 loop spans 14 amino acids. The V and J ends lost 2 bases and 5 bases, in that order; junction bases with no gene match: 5. Germline assignment: CDR1 MNHEY and CDR2 SMNVEV (reference sequence). The data derive from a study of cytomegalovirus exposure and HLA in healthy donors. Study at large: It was reported in a later analysis that the same platform had been used for the roughly 110 validation repertoires as for the roughly 650 first-cohort repertoires. Study findings and constraints: Clusters of TCRs from the first cohort tended to co-occur in the 90 to 150 validation repertoires (as a later analysis found). The study listed approximately 160 cytomegalovirus-associated TCR beta chains.

Clones were read by immunoSEQ multiplex PCR, and TCRdb kept only the in-frame ones, dropping some. The data contain a few hundred thousand clones, 75% to 90% of them singletons. This sequence originates from a woman in her late teens or twenties in good health and CMV-seronegative. Sequencing input: PBMCs. The chain couples TRBV27 to TRBJ1-1; 7 nucleotides match TRBD1. This CDR3 is CASSLTGEATEAFF. DNA for the CDR3: TGTGCCAGCAGTTTAACAGGGGAAGCGACTGAAGCTTTCTTT.